This TCR beta chain was recovered during a study of cytomegalovirus exposure and HLA in healthy donors. A note on this clone: Its target is not known.

PCR employed 60 Vbeta and 13 Jbeta primers. Profiled with immunoSEQ multiplex PCR; TCRdb holds only in-frame clones, not every one. The data show roughly 220,000 clones, approximately 68% seen once. The CDR3 loop spans 15 amino acids. V lost 0 bases, J lost 5 bases, and 12 bases lay in between. The germline CDR1 and CDR2 sequences are SGDLS and YYNGEE. Whole-study results and caveats: Reported results showed that the classifier diagnosed cytomegalovirus status with high specificity and sensitivity. Follow-up analysis later connected one missense variant in DCLRE1C with trimming of TCR beta V- and J-genes. An analysis that was carried out later associated 16,951 TCR beta sequences with HLA alleles at 0.05 false discovery rate. Prediction of most subjects' HLA-A and HLA-B alleles by TCR beta sequences was reportedly accurate.

The specimen was PBMCs. This chain connects TRBV9 to TRBJ2-1; D may be TRBD2 (6 bases). This receptor was taken from a woman aged 30 to 39 in good health and CMV-seronegative. The CDR3 coding sequence is TGTGCCAGCAGCGTAGGCGGGGCCGGAAACAATGAGCAGTTCTTC. As protein: CASSVGGAGNNEQFF.